The clone carrying this T cell receptor beta chain was seen many times. Its antigen is unidentified. The sample comes from a study of T cells in Graves' hyperthyroidism and ophthalmopathy. The study's findings and limits: Blood shared most expanded thyroid clonotypes above 0.001. Ophthalmopathy stood apart from stable hyperthyroidism in a 13 V-J model. Ophthalmopathy was predicted by the model a median of 6.5 months ahead of onset.

In making diagnoses, clinical symptoms, serum thyroxine and TRAb, thyroid ultrasound and orbital computed tomography were all used. TCR beta CDR3 region amplification was performed from RNA transcripts. In the first-round RT-PCR of the TCR CDR3, the HTBI primer set was used. TCRdb re-derived calls from the multiplex PCR reads in MiXCR, one entry per CDR3 protein. The data hold about 400,000 distinct CDR3 sequences, with 11% to 15% observed a single time. Sequencing was carried out using blood. This TCR derives from a man over 45 with Graves' ophthalmopathy.

This chain's CDR3 is CSVSRTHYNYEQYF. CDR3 nucleotides: TGCAGCGTTTCTAGGACGCATTACAACTACGAGCAGTACTTC. The J gene is TRBJ2-7, the V gene TRBV29-1; D is uncertain. V lost 5 bases and J 3 bases, leaving 17 bases between the germline ends. This CDR3 has 14 amino acids. In germline, CDR1 is SQVTM, CDR2 ANQGSEA.